The sample holds one count of the clone carrying this T cell receptor beta chain. The data originate from a study of blood T cell repertoires in COVID-19. Whole-study context: From the United States, Italy and Spain came samples of acute and convalescent COVID-19.

Assay used: immunoSEQ multiplex PCR; TCRdb lists only in-frame clones, some missing. The sample has around 7,700 clones, 70% to 90% seen once; the top ten hold approximately 7%. J was trimmed by 8 bases and V by 7 bases; bases with no gene match: 12. The CDR3 extends over 15 amino acids. Germline CDR1 is LNHDA and CDR2 is SQIVND (reference sequence). The chain recombines TRBV19 with TRBJ1-4; 8 nucleotides line up with TRBD1. Input material: peripheral blood. This TCR was sampled from a woman aged 50 to 60 with active or convalescent COVID-19. As DNA, the CDR3 is TGTGCCAGTACCCCAGGGGGCGCAGATTCAGAAAAACTGTTTTTT. The encoded protein is CASTPGGADSEKLFF.